What follows describes a single T cell receptor (beta chain). The data originate from a study of blood T cell repertoires in COVID-19. Study at large: Spain, Italy and the United States supplied samples that represented acute and convalescent COVID-19. T cells, B-cell-depleted T cells, or PBMCs supplied cDNA or gDNA.

In the original workflow: Amplification of reference gene primers provided the estimated nucleated cell counts. Sequencing was performed with immunoSEQ multiplex PCR; in TCRdb, only in-frame clones are kept and a portion is missing. The V and J calls and clone size come from that table; D and trimming were worked out from the DNA. The top ten clones hold around 3.5% of a sample with around 61,000 clones, 85% to 90% of them seen once. This CDR3 spans 16 amino acids. Trimming at V came to 6 bases and at J to 9 bases, leaving 16 bases not matched to a gene. Germline V gene data show CDR1 as SGHTA and CDR2 as FQGNSA.

This receptor was obtained from a man aged 50-60 years with active COVID-19. V gene TRBV7-2 combines with J gene TRBJ2-1; 8 bases align to TRBD1. The specimen was peripheral blood. CDR3 bases: TGTGCCAGCAGTCTAGGCGACAGGGGTGCCAGGAGTGAGCAGTTCTTC. The encoded protein is CASSLGDRGARSEQFF.